These T cell receptor beta chains were read from a single sample in a study of blood T cells in healthy people across ages. TCRdb called the 5' RACE reads again in MiXCR, with one record for every CDR3 protein. Of about 830,000 distinct CDR3 sequences listed, 58% are singletons. The sequencing sample was made of blood. The receptor set was obtained from a man aged 25 to 40 in good health. The conserved cysteine and the conserved F or W are not part of the CDR3 here. Fields, in order: CDR3 protein, J gene, V gene.

CDR3aa: ASSAVWATYEQY
j_gene: TRBJ2-7
v_gene: TRBV6-5

CDR3aa: ASTSGSSMGTETQY
j_gene: TRBJ2-5
v_gene: TRBV28

CDR3aa: ASSQGAGHNEQF
j_gene: TRBJ2-1
v_gene: TRBV6-5

CDR3aa: ASSLLAGGRDTQY
j_gene: TRBJ2-3
v_gene: TRBV5-6

CDR3aa: AISEPQRIYGYT
j_gene: TRBJ1-2
v_gene: TRBV10-3

CDR3aa: ASSQPTGPEQF
j_gene: TRBJ2-1
v_gene: TRBV14

CDR3aa: ASSSGCGYT
j_gene: TRBJ1-2
v_gene: TRBV27

CDR3aa: AGWTGGPGANVLT
j_gene: TRBJ2-6
v_gene: TRBV6-6

CDR3aa: ASRRKDVHQPQH
j_gene: TRBJ1-5
v_gene: TRBV10-2

CDR3aa: SARGLAGINEQF
j_gene: TRBJ2-1
v_gene: TRBV20-1

CDR3aa: ASSQGRRSCNEQF
j_gene: TRBJ2-1
v_gene: TRBV4-3

CDR3aa: ASKLGGRLNEQF
j_gene: TRBJ2-1
v_gene: TRBV28

CDR3aa: ASSRDRGRNYGYT
j_gene: TRBJ1-2
v_gene: TRBV10-1